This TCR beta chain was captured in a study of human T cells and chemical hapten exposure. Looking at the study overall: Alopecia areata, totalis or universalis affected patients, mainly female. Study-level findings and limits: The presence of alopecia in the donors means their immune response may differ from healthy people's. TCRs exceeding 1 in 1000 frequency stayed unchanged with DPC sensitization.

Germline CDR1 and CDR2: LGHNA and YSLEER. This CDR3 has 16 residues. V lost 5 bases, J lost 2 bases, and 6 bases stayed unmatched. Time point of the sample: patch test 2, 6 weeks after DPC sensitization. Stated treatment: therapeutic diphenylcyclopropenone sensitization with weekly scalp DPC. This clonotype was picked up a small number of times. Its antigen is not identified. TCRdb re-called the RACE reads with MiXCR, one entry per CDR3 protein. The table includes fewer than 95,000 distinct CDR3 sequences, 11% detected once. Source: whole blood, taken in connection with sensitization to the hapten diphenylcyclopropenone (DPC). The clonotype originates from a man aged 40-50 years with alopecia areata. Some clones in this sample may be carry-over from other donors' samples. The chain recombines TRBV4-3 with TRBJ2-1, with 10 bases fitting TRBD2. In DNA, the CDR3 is TGCGCCAGCAGCAATATAGCGGGAGGAGCCTACAATGAGCAGTTCTTC. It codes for CASSNIAGGAYNEQFF.